These 22 T cell receptor beta chains were sequenced from one sample in a study of cytomegalovirus exposure and HLA in healthy donors. 13 Jbeta primers and 60 Vbeta primers were used for the PCR. Clones were sequenced by immunoSEQ multiplex PCR, and TCRdb holds only the in-frame ones, with some missing. The profile shows roughly 190,000 clones, 81% of them singletons. The sample was PBMCs. The source is a man younger than 35 in good health and CMV-seronegative.

This chain uses TRBV7-6 with TRBJ2-7; D is perhaps TRBD2 (6 bases). Germline V gene lookup returns CDR1 SGHVS and CDR2 FNYEAQ. This CDR3 contains 14 residues. V lost 3 bases, J lost 6 bases, and 15 bases lay in between. The CDR3 DNA follows: TGTGCCAGCAGCTTCGTAGAAGCCGGGGGCGAGCAGTACTTC. This translates into CASSFVEAGGEQYF.

The gene calls are TRBV7-2 and TRBJ2-5; 11 nucleotides align to TRBD2. With V trimmed by 5 bases and J by 3 bases, 5 bases remained unmatched. The CDR3 sequence is 15 residues long. Germline CDR1 is SGHTA and CDR2 is FQGNSA. CDR3 region: CASSAQTSGKETQYF. The DNA of the CDR3 is TGTGCCAGCAGCGCCCAGACTAGCGGGAAAGAGACCCAGTACTTC.

The chain employs TRBV7-6 and TRBJ2-1; TRBD2 matches at 15 bases. J gave up 0 bases and V 5 bases, and 17 bases lay outside the gene matches. Germline V gene data show CDR1 as SGHVS and CDR2 as FNYEAQ. The CDR3 extends over 22 amino acids. CDR3: CASSHPRGGLAGGWSSYNEQFF. The CDR3 bases are TGTGCCAGCAGCCATCCCCGGGGGGGACTAGCGGGAGGCTGGAGCTCCTACAATGAGCAGTTCTTC.

This chain uses TRBV29-1 with TRBJ1-1; TRBD1 aligns across 12 bases. Per germline, CDR1 SQVTM and CDR2 ANQGSEA. V shed 3 bases and J 3 bases; nucleotides not matched to a gene: 8. The CDR3 totals 16 residues. The CDR3 is CSVDGTGGLADTEAFF. DNA for the CDR3: TGCAGCGTTGATGGGACAGGGGGCCTGGCGGACACTGAAGCTTTCTTT.

The sample holds a few counts of this clone. The CDR3 DNA follows: TGTGCCAGCAGTTTCGGCGGCCGCCTGGAAAACACCATATATTTT. This codes for CASSFGGRLENTIYF. The chain uses TRBV28 and TRBJ1-3; unclear D gene. The germline gives CDR1 MDHEN, CDR2 SYDVKM. Trimming took off 3 bases at V and 6 bases at J, with 15 bases between the two ends. The CDR3 is made up of 15 amino acids.

The chain couples TRBV28 to TRBJ2-2; TRBD1 aligns across 9 bases. Germline CDR1 MDHEN, CDR2 SYDVKM. The V and J ends lost 7 bases and 0 bases, in that order; junction bases with no gene match: 9. This CDR3 has 17 residues. The CDR3 DNA reads as TGTGCCAGCACCACCTGGACAGGGGCAGCGAACACCGGGGAGCTGTTTTTT. Translating gives CASTTWTGAANTGELFF.

The rearrangement links TRBV7-3 to TRBJ1-1; D unclear. The V gene's germline CDR1 is SGHTA and CDR2 FQGTGA. V was shortened by 2 bases and J by 5 bases, with 9 bases between the two germline ends. The CDR3 has 13 amino acids. The CDR3 region is CASSLDARTEAFF. The DNA for the CDR3 is TGTGCCAGCAGCTTAGATGCGCGGACTGAAGCTTTCTTT. The full variable domain, rest sourced from reference TRBV7-3 and TRBJ1-1, is GAGVSQTPSNKVTEKGKYVELRCDPISGHTALYWYRQSLGQGPEFLIYFQGTGAADDSGLPNDRFFAVRPEGSVSTLKIQRTERGDSAVYLCASSLDARTEAFFGQGTRLTVV.

This clone came up once. The chain carries TRBV5-4 and TRBJ2-7; TRBD1 matches 9 bases. CDR1 and CDR2 (germline): SGHNT, YYREEE (reference sequence). Trimming removed 4 bases from V and 4 bases from J; junction bases left unmatched: 9. The CDR3 has 15 residues. In DNA form, the CDR3 reads TGTGCCAGCAGCATGGGAGGACAGGGGATGTACGAGCAGTACTTC. Its translation is CASSMGGQGMYEQYF.

The chain has TRBV14 and TRBJ2-3; possible D gene TRBD2, 6 bases. Trimming removed 1 base from V and 2 bases from J, with 7 bases in between. This CDR3 is 14 amino acids long. CDR1 and CDR2 from the germline V gene are SGHDN and FVKESK. Here the CDR3 reads CASSQGGVTDTQYF. The DNA of the CDR3 is TGTGCCAGCAGCCAAGGCGGGGTCACAGATACGCAGTATTTT. Full variable domain (missing parts from reference TRBV14 and TRBJ2-3): EAGVTQFPSHSVIEKGQTVTLRCDPISGHDNLYWYRRVMGKEIKFLLHFVKESKQDESGMPNNRFLAERTGGTYSTLKVQPAELEDSGVYFCASSQGGVTDTQYFGPGTRLTVL.

The V gene is TRBV27, the J gene TRBJ1-1; maybe TRBD1 (6 bases). CDR1 and CDR2 from the germline V gene are MNHEY and SMNVEV (reference sequence). With 2 bases removed from V and 5 bases from J, the gap between germline ends came to 9 bases. This CDR3 is built from 13 residues. The CDR3 reads CASSLRGLTEAFF. The DNA of the CDR3 is TGTGCCAGCAGTTTAAGGGGGTTGACTGAAGCTTTCTTT.

V usage is TRBV14 and J usage is TRBJ2-5, with 9 bases that match TRBD2. Unmatched junction bases numbered 6, after V lost 0 bases and J lost 1 base. Germline CDR1 and CDR2: SGHDN and FVKESK. The CDR3 runs to 17 residues. CDR3 DNA: TGTGCCAGCAGCCAAGACCTAGATAGCGGGGGCCAAGAGACCCAGTACTTC. Its protein is CASSQDLDSGGQETQYF.

The gene calls are TRBV6-5 and TRBJ2-7; TRBD2 matches 11 bases. The CDR3 is made up of 13 amino acids. V trimming: 8 bases; J trimming: 5 bases; junction bases outside the gene matches: 5. CDR1 is MNHEY and CDR2 is SVGAGI in the germline V gene. DNA for the CDR3: TGTGCCAGCGAGACTAGCGGGGAGCACGAGCAGTACTTC. It yields the protein CASETSGEHEQYF.

This chain uses TRBV6-1 with TRBJ2-7, with TRBD1 identical over 8 bases. CDR1 is MNHNS, CDR2 SASEGT, per germline. This CDR3 is built from 17 residues. V lost 4 bases, J lost 2 bases, and 13 bases stayed unmatched. CDR3 protein: CASSAYGGQGAPYEQYF. CDR3 coding DNA: TGTGCCAGCAGTGCTTATGGCGGACAGGGAGCTCCCTACGAGCAGTACTTC.

The chain has TRBV5-1 and TRBJ2-7; 10 bases are a match to TRBD1. CDR1 SGHRS and CDR2 YFSETQ come from the germline V gene. V trimming: 3 bases; J trimming: 4 bases; junction bases outside the gene matches: 19. The CDR3 runs 19 residues. DNA of the CDR3: TGCGCCAGCAGCTCCCTCGGGACAGGGGCATTAGCGGGGCCTTACGAGCAGTACTTC. Translating it yields CASSSLGTGALAGPYEQYF.

The rearrangement links TRBV15 to TRBJ2-1; weak D call: TRBD1 (6 bases). V lost 2 bases, J lost 7 bases, and 15 bases lay in between. CDR1 and CDR2 (germline): LNHNV, YYDKDF (reference sequence). The CDR3 length is 15 residues. CDR3: CATSRPQGARNEQFF. The CDR3 region has the DNA TGTGCCACCAGCAGACCACAGGGTGCTAGGAATGAGCAGTTCTTC. Looking up the rest from reference TRBV15 and TRBJ2-1 gives the full variable domain: DAMVIQNPRYQVTQFGKPVTLSCSQTLNHNVMYWYQQKSSQAPKLLFHYYDKDFNNEADTPDNFQSRRPNTSFCFLDIRSPGLGDTAMYLCATSRPQGARNEQFFGPGTRLTVL.

The chain recombines TRBV7-9 with TRBJ1-2; 9 nucleotides line up with TRBD1. The CDR3 length is 14 residues. From germline, CDR1 is SEHNR and CDR2 FQNEAQ (reference sequence). J gave up 6 bases and V 5 bases, and 7 bases lay outside the gene matches. CDR3 DNA: TGTGCCAGCAGCCTTGCACAGGGGGCACATGGCTACACCTTC. Protein product: CASSLAQGAHGYTF.

The CDR3 DNA is TGTGCCAGCAGTATGGAGTTTGGTAGCGGGACCCTTACGTGGCCACAAGATACGCAGTATTTT. Translated, it gives CASSMEFGSGTLTWPQDTQYF. V usage is TRBV7-8 and J usage is TRBJ2-3; TRBD2 matches at 8 bases. The CDR3 is made up of 21 amino acids. V was pared by 6 bases and J by 5 bases, with 28 bases of the junction left unmatched. Germline V gene lookup returns CDR1 SGHVS and CDR2 FQNEAQ.

CDR3 in amino acids: CASSLRVYSSLSSYNEQFF. CDR3 nucleotide sequence: TGTGCCAGCAGCCTCCGCGTCTATTCATCGTTAAGCTCCTACAATGAGCAGTTCTTC. This chain connects TRBV7-3 to TRBJ2-1; D unclear. This CDR3 spans 19 amino acids. CDR1 is SGHTA, CDR2 FQGTGA, per germline. Trimming removed 5 bases at V and 0 bases at J, with 23 bases between.

The rearrangement uses TRBV28 and TRBJ2-5; D not resolved. The V gene lost 1 base and the J gene lost 13 bases, with 13 bases spanning the gap. Germline CDR1 MDHEN, CDR2 SYDVKM. CDR3 length: 12 residues. CDR3 in DNA: TGTGCCAGCAGTTTATACGGCCGACATGCGTACTTC. Its translation: CASSLYGRHAYF.

The chain links TRBV5-4 to TRBJ1-2; D may be TRBD1 (6 bases). The CDR3 is made up of 14 amino acids. The V and J ends lost 3 bases and 3 bases respectively, with 12 bases between them. Per germline, CDR1 SGHNT and CDR2 YYREEE (reference sequence). The CDR3 region is CASSSNRADYGYTF. CDR3 DNA sequence: TGTGCCAGCAGCTCGAACAGGGCGGACTATGGCTACACCTTC.

This chain connects TRBV28 to TRBJ2-3, with 7 bases matching TRBD2. Germline V lookup: CDR1 MDHEN, CDR2 SYDVKM. V lost 5 bases and J lost 3; bases outside the gene matches: 11. The CDR3 covers 16 residues. The CDR3 spells CASSLLAQAGTDTQYF. CDR3 DNA: TGTGCCAGCAGTCTACTAGCCCAAGCGGGAACAGATACGCAGTATTTT. The whole variable domain, remainder taken from reference TRBV28 and TRBJ2-3, is DVKVTQSSRYLVKRTGEKVFLECVQDMDHENMFWYRQDPGLGLRLIYFSYDVKMKEKGDIPEGYSVSREKKERFSLILESASTNQTSMYLCASSLLAQAGTDTQYFGPGTRLTVL.

The chain uses TRBV5-1 and TRBJ1-2, with 9 bases identical to TRBD1. Germline-derived CDR1 and CDR2 are SGHRS and YFSETQ. With V trimmed by 4 bases and J by 4 bases, 14 bases remained unmatched. The CDR3 spans 17 residues. CDR3 nucleotide sequence: TGCGCCAGCAGCCCTGCCCTCGGACAGGGGACATCCTATGGCTACACCTTC. Translated: CASSPALGQGTSYGYTF. Combining the CDR3 with reference TRBV5-1 and TRBJ1-2 gives the whole variable domain KAGVTQTPRYLIKTRGQQVTLSCSPISGHRSVSWYQQTPGQGLQFLFEYFSETQRNKGNFPGRFSGRQFSNSRSEMNVSTLELGDSALYLCASSPALGQGTSYGYTFGSGTRLTVV.